This T cell receptor beta chain came from a study of beta chain features in type 1 diabetes. Sequenced material consisted of expressed TCRB transcripts (all of the isolated RNA was reverse transcribed). This table comes from immunoSEQ multiplex PCR, and its TCRdb copy is limited to in-frame clones, with some not included. The sample holds more than 250,000 clones; around 24% are singletons and the top ten take 0.012%. The CDR3 is 15 amino acids. V was shortened by 5 bases and J by 6 bases, with 19 bases between the two germline ends. Germline V CDR1 and CDR2: SGHTA, FQGNSA. Staining for CD45RO/CCR7/CD25/CD127/CD95/CD27 allowed sorting of CD4+ naive, central memory, regulatory and stem cell-like memory cells. For this clone: Its antigen is not identified.

Study-wide results and caveats: Shortening that was moderate but significant affected the TCRB CDR3s of Type 1 diabetes patients in all four CD4+ subsets.

The receptor was isolated from a woman aged 25 to 39 with type 1 diabetes. Sequenced sample: naive CD4+ T cells from blood. The chain joins TRBV7-2 to TRBJ2-5; perhaps TRBD2 as D (6 bases). The CDR3 DNA is TGTGCCAGCAGCCAAGGGACTGCCTTCGGGAAGACCCAGTACTTC. Residues: CASSQGTAFGKTQYF.